This T cell receptor beta chain was recovered during a study of cytomegalovirus exposure and HLA in healthy donors. At the level of the study: Among about 190 million T cells, an earlier analysis found 95 million to 140 million unique TCR beta sequences. Early release data held approximately 81 million unique TCRs from HLA-typed donors. Study observations and caveats: V- and J-gene trimming of TCR beta was linked (in a later analysis) to a missense DCLRE1C variant.

Only a few counts were recorded for this clone. The antigen remains undetermined. One junction end disagrees with the germline gene, perhaps due to a read error. In nominal health when sampled, donors likely had unrecorded immune exposures nonetheless. The PCR used 60 Vbeta and 13 Jbeta primers. Method: immunoSEQ multiplex PCR; TCRdb's copy keeps in-frame clones and lacks some. The table records some 210,000 clones, 80% to 90% of them present only once. The receptor was derived from a man aged 25 to 40 in good health and CMV-seronegative. Material for sequencing was PBMCs.

CDR3 sequence (DNA): TGTTCCAGCAGCCCCTTGAGGGTTGAAGCTTTCTTT. Amino acids: CSSSPLRVEAFF. The J gene is TRBJ1-1, the V gene TRBV7-9; D call uncertain. Germline assignment: CDR1 SEHNR and CDR2 FQNEAQ (reference sequence). The CDR3 extends over 12 amino acids.